This T cell receptor (beta chain) is from a study of T-cell memory formation after mild COVID-19. The V end was cut by 4 bases, the J end by 6 bases, with 12 bases between. Germline values: CDR1 SSHAT, CDR2 FNYEAQ (reference sequence). This CDR3 contains 14 residues. MiXCR, run by TCRdb on the 5' RACE reads, gives a single entry per CDR3 protein. In the table there are tens of thousands of distinct CDR3 sequences, more than 10% of which are singletons. This clonotype was sampled from an adult woman who had mild COVID-19 (a few samples of this study predate the infection). Cell type and time point are not known. The V gene is TRBV7-7, the J gene TRBJ2-2; possibly TRBD2 for D (6 bases). The sample comprised PBMCs or a T cell subset sorted from them (not recorded which). The CDR3 DNA is TGTGCCAGCAGCTCCCGTGGGGGGTCCGGGGAGCTGTTTTTT. It translates to CASSSRGGSGELFF.